The 16 T cell receptor beta chains below come from one sample, sequenced in a study of blood T cell repertoires in COVID-19. Sequencing used immunoSEQ multiplex PCR; TCRdb keeps in-frame clones, though not all of them. This table has about 190,000 clones, around four fifths appearing once. What was sequenced was peripheral blood. Source of these receptors: a human donor in a cohort sampled during active COVID-19.

V and J are TRBV5-1 and TRBJ2-1; the match to TRBD1 covers 12 bases. Germline assignment: CDR1 SGHRS and CDR2 YFSETQ. The CDR3 has 15 residues. Trimming took 3 bases from V and 5 from J; bases not matched to a gene: 3. CDR3 sequence: CASSSGQGAHNEQFF. The CDR3 DNA reads as TGCGCCAGCAGCTCGGGACAGGGGGCCCACAATGAGCAGTTCTTC.

The chain employs TRBV18 and TRBJ1-5; D is possibly TRBD1 (6 bases). The CDR3 consists of 16 residues. Germline CDR1 and CDR2: KGHSH and LQKENI. V dropped 5 bases and J dropped 6 bases, with 20 bases sitting between them. The CDR3 is CASSATGQTAGQPQHF. As DNA, the CDR3 is TGTGCCAGCTCAGCGACTGGACAGACGGCAGGTCAGCCCCAGCATTTT.

This sequence joins TRBV20-1 and TRBJ2-1, with unresolved D. Looked up from germline, CDR1 is DFQATT and CDR2 is SNEGSKA (reference sequence). This CDR3 is 10 amino acids long. V shed 8 bases and J shed 9 bases, with 11 bases lying between them. The CDR3 DNA sequence: TGCAGTATCTCTACGGGTGAGCAGTTCTTC. Translation gives CSISTGEQFF.

The V call is TRBV7-2, the J call TRBJ1-1, with TRBD1 matching 8 bases. The CDR3 runs 16 residues. J lost 3 bases, V lost 1 base, and 7 bases had no gene match. The germline V gene encodes CDR1 SGHTA and CDR2 FQGNSA. CDR3 nucleotides: TGTGCCAGCAGCTTAGAGGGGACAGGTCTGGACACTGAAGCTTTCTTT. Amino acid sequence: CASSLEGTGLDTEAFF. The full variable domain, with the rest looked up from reference TRBV7-2 and TRBJ1-1, is GAGVSQSPSNKVTEKGKDVELRCDPISGHTALYWYRQSLGQGLEFLIYFQGNSAPDKSGLPSDRFSAERTGGSVSTLTIQRTQQEDSAVYLCASSLEGTGLDTEAFFGQGTRLTVV.

This clone was found once. The chain combines TRBV2 with TRBJ1-2; D not resolved. Per germline, CDR1 SNHLY and CDR2 FYNNEI. The CDR3 length is 12 residues. Trimming took off 8 bases at V and 4 bases at J, with 11 bases between the two ends. The CDR3 nucleotides read TGTGCCAGCTCTACAGAAATCTATGGCTACACCTTC. Its protein is CASSTEIYGYTF.

V gene TRBV5-4 combines with J gene TRBJ1-3; 11 bases align to TRBD1. J lost 2 bases, V lost 8 bases, and 6 bases had no gene match. Germline lookup yields CDR1 SGHNT and CDR2 YYREEE (reference sequence). The CDR3 sequence is 15 residues long. The CDR3 DNA reads as TGTGCCAGTACACCGGGACAGGGGGCTGGAAACACCATATATTTT. Translated: CASTPGQGAGNTIYF. Full variable domain (missing parts from reference TRBV5-4 and TRBJ1-3): ETGVTQSPTHLIKTRGQQVTLRCSSQSGHNTVSWYQQALGQGPQFIFQYYREEENGRGNFPPRFSGLQFPNYSSELNVNALELDDSALYLCASTPGQGAGNTIYFGEGSWLTVV.

The chain links TRBV25-1 to TRBJ1-2; 7 positions match TRBD1. V trimming: 3 bases; J trimming: 0 bases; junction bases outside the gene matches: 4. CDR1 is MGHDK and CDR2 is SYGVNS in the germline V gene. CDR3 length: 15 amino acids. As DNA, the CDR3 is TGTGCCAGCAGTGAGGAGGGGGCAGCTAACTATGGCTACACCTTC. Its protein product is CASSEEGAANYGYTF.

This sequence joins TRBV19 and TRBJ2-2, with TRBD1 identical over 8 bases. The CDR3 runs to 14 residues. Unmatched junction bases numbered 6, after V lost 4 bases and J lost 8 bases. From germline, CDR1 is LNHDA and CDR2 SQIVND (reference sequence). CDR3 DNA sequence: TGTGCCAGTAGTACGGACAGGGAATGGGGGGAGCTGTTTTTT. Its protein is CASSTDREWGELFF.

The chain uses TRBV14 and TRBJ1-1; perhaps TRBD1 as D (6 bases). Trimming shortened V by 3 bases and J by 6 bases, and 17 bases separated the two germline ends. CDR3 length: 15 amino acids. The germline V gene encodes CDR1 SGHDN and CDR2 FVKESK. The CDR3: CASSQSQGWMAEAFF. In nucleotides, the CDR3 is TGTGCCAGCAGCCAGTCACAGGGCTGGATGGCTGAAGCTTTCTTT.

The rearrangement links TRBV4-1 to TRBJ1-5, with 9 nucleotides matching TRBD1. CDR1 MGHRA and CDR2 YSYEKL come from the germline V gene. Trimming cost V 2 bases and J 6 bases; bases outside gene matches: 8. This CDR3 comprises 16 residues. The CDR3 DNA follows: TGCGCCAGCAGCCAAATGATACAGGGGGCTCTTCAGCCCCAGCATTTT. Translating it yields CASSQMIQGALQPQHF.

This chain links TRBV2 with TRBJ2-2, with D hard to call. Germline CDR1 is SNHLY and CDR2 is FYNNEI. The CDR3 covers 13 residues. Trimming left V 3 bases short and J 7 bases short, with 9 bases between. CDR3 DNA: TGTGCCAGCAGTGACGAGTCTCTCGGGGAGCTGTTTTTT. Translating gives CASSDESLGELFF.

This clone has just a few counts. The V and J genes are TRBV7-2 and TRBJ2-5; 12 bases align to TRBD1. The germline gives CDR1 SGHTA, CDR2 FQGNSA. The junction had 6 bases not matched to a gene; V was cut back by 5 bases and J by 5 bases. This CDR3 contains 15 residues. The CDR3 is CASSQRDRGPETQYF. The DNA for the CDR3 is TGTGCCAGCAGCCAACGGGACAGGGGGCCGGAGACCCAGTACTTC.

V and J are TRBV2 and TRBJ2-1; possibly TRBD2 for D (5 bases). The V and J ends lost 4 bases and 7 bases respectively, with 11 bases between them. The CDR3 contains 13 residues. Germline V gene lookup returns CDR1 SNHLY and CDR2 FYNNEI. The CDR3 loop is CASSAKSGNEQFF. As DNA, the CDR3 is TGTGCCAGCAGTGCCAAATCGGGAAATGAGCAGTTCTTC. Using reference TRBV2 and TRBJ2-1 for the parts outside the CDR3, the full variable domain is EPEVTQTPSHQVTQMGQEVILRCVPISNHLYFYWYRQILGQKVEFLVSFYNNEISEKSEIFDDQFSVERPDGSNFTLKIRSTKLEDSAMYFCASSAKSGNEQFFGPGTRLTVL.

This chain uses TRBV11-3 with TRBJ2-3, with 12 bases lining up with TRBD1. CDR1 SGHNT and CDR2 YENEEA come from the germline V gene. This CDR3 is 16 amino acids long. The V segment lost 5 bases and the J segment 5 bases; nucleotides outside the gene matches: 8. The CDR3 DNA reads TGTGCCAGCAGCCAAGGGGGGACAGGGGGCGAAGATACGCAGTATTTT. Amino acids: CASSQGGTGGEDTQYF.

V is TRBV6-6 and J is TRBJ1-6; D is unclear. CDR1 is MNHNY, CDR2 SVGAGI, per germline (reference sequence). V was trimmed by 7 bases and J by 2 bases, leaving 6 bases between them. The CDR3 totals 13 residues. CDR3 sequence (DNA): TGTGCCAGCACCATTGCCTATAATTCACCCCTCCACTTT. Protein product: CASTIAYNSPLHF.

This clone turned up a few times. The DNA of the CDR3 is TGTGCCAGACACAGGGGGTCCAACAGCTACAATGAGCAGTTCTTC. This gives the protein CARHRGSNSYNEQFF. The chain joins TRBV2 to TRBJ2-1; 8 bases line up with TRBD1. CDR1 is SNHLY, CDR2 FYNNEI, per germline. The junction had 10 bases not matched to a gene; V was cut back by 9 bases and J by 3 bases. The CDR3 runs 15 residues.